The 10 T cell receptor beta chains presented below share a single source sample, sequenced in a study of blood T cell repertoires in COVID-19. Method: immunoSEQ multiplex PCR; TCRdb's copy keeps in-frame clones and lacks some. The repertoire holds 330,000 or so clones, more than 85% seen once, with about 18% in the top ten. The sequenced sample was PBMCs or T cells enriched from blood (not recorded which). The receptor set was obtained from a woman aged 25 to 45 who had recovered from COVID-19.

This chain joins TRBV7-8 and TRBJ1-2; D gene unclear. CDR1 and CDR2 from the germline V gene are SGHVS and FQNEAQ. The CDR3 extends over 12 amino acids. Trimming cost V 5 bases and J 6 bases, with 10 bases left between them. In DNA form, the CDR3 reads TGTGCCAGCAGCAGTCAACCGGATGGCTACACCTTC. Encoded protein: CASSSQPDGYTF.

The table lists this clone with a few counts. The chain links TRBV30 to TRBJ2-7; D perhaps matches TRBD1 (6 bases). Germline V lookup: CDR1 GTSNPN, CDR2 SVGIG (reference sequence). Trimming removed 8 bases at V and 4 bases at J, with 15 bases between. CDR3 length equals 12 residues. CDR3 sequence (DNA): TGTGCCGCCGGACAGTGGGGATACGAGCAGTACTTC. This codes for CAAGQWGYEQYF.

This chain links TRBV28 with TRBJ1-2; the match to TRBD1 covers 7 bases. CDR1 is MDHEN, CDR2 SYDVKM, per germline. The V and J ends lost 6 bases and 6 bases, in that order; junction bases with no gene match: 10. The CDR3 spans 14 residues. The CDR3 protein is CASSIPRTGHGYTF. In DNA form, the CDR3 reads TGTGCCAGCAGCATACCCCGGACAGGACATGGCTACACCTTC.

This chain joins TRBV3-1 (or the pseudogene TRBV3-2) and TRBJ1-6; no definite D call. V lost 3 bases and J 10 bases, leaving 19 bases between the germline ends. Germline CDR1 and CDR2: LGHDT and YNNKEL (reference sequence). This CDR3 has 16 residues. This chain's CDR3 is CASSQGAGSTPSPLHF. The CDR3 nucleotides are TGTGCCAGCAGCCAGGGCGCGGGCTCCACTCCCTCACCCCTCCACTTT.

The chain employs TRBV7-9 and TRBJ2-5, with D tentatively TRBD2 (5 bases). Germline CDR1 and CDR2: SEHNR and FQNEAQ (reference sequence). This CDR3 region has 10 residues. V dropped 8 bases and J dropped 6 bases, with 7 bases sitting between them. DNA for the CDR3: TGTGCCAGCTCCGGGAAGACCCAGTACTTC. It codes for CASSGKTQYF.

This clone was found once. The chain couples TRBV24-1 to TRBJ2-3; 13 nucleotides agree with TRBD2. Germline CDR1 is KGHDR and CDR2 is SFDVKD. The CDR3 consists of 16 residues. V dropped 3 bases and J dropped 3; count of bases not matched to a gene: 2. In nucleotides, the CDR3 is TGTGCCACCAGTGATGGGACTAGCGGGGCGACAGATACGCAGTATTTT. This gives the protein CATSDGTSGATDTQYF.

V and J are TRBV3-1 (or the pseudogene TRBV3-2) and TRBJ2-4, with 9 bases aligning to TRBD1. The CDR3 contains 15 residues. From germline, CDR1 is LGHDT and CDR2 YNNKEL (reference sequence). Germline trimming cut 1 base from V and 10 bases from J; bases unmatched to any gene: 8. In DNA, the CDR3 is TGTGCCAGCAGCCAAGTTGGGGACAGGGTTTTTATTCAGTACTTC. It is translated as CASSQVGDRVFIQYF.

The chain links TRBV28 to TRBJ1-2; 9 bases match TRBD1. CDR3 size: 14 residues. V shed 6 bases, J shed 5 bases, and the junction held 7 bases outside the gene matches. Germline assignment: CDR1 MDHEN and CDR2 SYDVKM. Here the CDR3 DNA reads TGTGCCAGCAGACCGGGACAGGGAGGGTATGGCTACACCTTC. This sequence encodes CASRPGQGGYGYTF.

The rearrangement uses TRBV7-9 and TRBJ1-5, with 8 bases lining up with TRBD1. Germline trimming cut 4 bases from V and 5 bases from J; bases unmatched to any gene: 7. The CDR3 is made up of 15 amino acids. CDR1 and CDR2 (germline): SEHNR, FQNEAQ (reference sequence). Here the CDR3 reads CASSSSDRDDQPQHF. For the CDR3, the DNA is TGTGCCAGCAGCTCCTCGGACAGGGACGATCAGCCCCAGCATTTT.

This clone has just one count. This chain connects TRBV5-1 to TRBJ1-3; 7 bases agree with TRBD1. The CDR3 loop spans 18 amino acids. The V and J ends lost 4 bases and 0 bases, in that order; junction bases with no gene match: 13. Germline assignment: CDR1 SGHRS and CDR2 YFSETQ. The CDR3 DNA is TGCGCCAGCAGCAAATCTCCGGGACAGACATTCTCTGGAAACACCATATATTTT. Residues: CASSKSPGQTFSGNTIYF.